One T cell receptor beta chain is described in this entry. In the authors' methods: Estimates of nucleated cell counts were drawn from the amplification of reference gene primers. Assay used: immunoSEQ multiplex PCR; TCRdb lists only in-frame clones, some missing. The DNA gave D and trimming, while V, J and clone size come from that table. The repertoire consists of 400,000 to 550,000 clones, with 80% to 90% occurring once and the leading ten covering roughly 4%. The sample is drawn from a study of blood T cell repertoires in COVID-19. On the study more broadly: Samples of COVID-19 (acute and convalescent) were obtained from the United States, Italy and Spain. Sources were T cells, B-cell-depleted T cells, or PBMCs; the material itself was cDNA or gDNA.

From germline, CDR1 is SGHVS and CDR2 FNYEAQ. The CDR3 runs to 16 residues. The V end lost 0 bases, the J end lost 6 bases, and 15 bases lay between the germline ends. This rearrangement joins TRBV7-6 to TRBJ2-1; TRBD2 is a possible D gene (5 bases). The TCR sequence derives from a woman aged 30 to 39 with acute or convalescent COVID-19. The sequencing sample was made of peripheral blood. For the CDR3, the DNA is TGTGCCAGCAGCTTAGCGGTCTCTCCGGGATCCAATGAGCAGTTCTTC. Encoded protein: CASSLAVSPGSNEQFF.